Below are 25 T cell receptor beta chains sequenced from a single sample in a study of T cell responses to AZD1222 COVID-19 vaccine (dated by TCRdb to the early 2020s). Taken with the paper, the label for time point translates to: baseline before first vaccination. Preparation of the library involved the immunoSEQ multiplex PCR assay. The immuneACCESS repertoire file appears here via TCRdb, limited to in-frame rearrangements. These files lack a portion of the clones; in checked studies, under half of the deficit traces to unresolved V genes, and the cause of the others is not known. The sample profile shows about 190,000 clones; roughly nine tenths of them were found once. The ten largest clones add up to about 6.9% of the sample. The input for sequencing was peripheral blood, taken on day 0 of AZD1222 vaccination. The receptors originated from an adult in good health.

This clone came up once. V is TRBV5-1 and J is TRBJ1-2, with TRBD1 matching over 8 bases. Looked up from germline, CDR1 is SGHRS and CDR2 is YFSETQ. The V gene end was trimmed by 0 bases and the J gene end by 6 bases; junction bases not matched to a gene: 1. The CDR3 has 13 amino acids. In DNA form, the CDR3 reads TGCGCCAGCAGCTTGGGGACAGGGAATGGCTACACCTTC. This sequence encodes CASSLGTGNGYTF. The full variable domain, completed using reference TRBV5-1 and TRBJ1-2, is KAGVTQTPRYLIKTRGQQVTLSCSPISGHRSVSWYQQTPGQGLQFLFEYFSETQRNKGNFPGRFSGRQFSNSRSEMNVSTLELGDSALYLCASSLGTGNGYTFGSGTRLTVV.

DNA of the CDR3: TGTGCCAGCAGTTTAATTAGAGGCACTGAGCAGTTCTTC. It yields the protein CASSLIRGTEQFF. The genes are TRBV12-3 or TRBV12-4 and TRBJ2-1, with D hard to call. This CDR3 spans 13 amino acids. The V gene lost 2 bases and the J gene lost 9 bases, with 11 bases spanning the gap.

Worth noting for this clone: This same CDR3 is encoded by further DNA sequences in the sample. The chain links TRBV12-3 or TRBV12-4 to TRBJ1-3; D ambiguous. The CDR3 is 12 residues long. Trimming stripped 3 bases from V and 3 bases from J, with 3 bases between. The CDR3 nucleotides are TGTGCCAGCAGTTTCAGTGGAAACACCATATATTTT. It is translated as CASSFSGNTIYF.

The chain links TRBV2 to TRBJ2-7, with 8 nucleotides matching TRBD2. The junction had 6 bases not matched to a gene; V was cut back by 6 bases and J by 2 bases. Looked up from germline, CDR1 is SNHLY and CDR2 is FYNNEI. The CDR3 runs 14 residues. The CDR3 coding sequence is TGTGCCAGCAGGGCGGGGGGCGTCACCTACGAGCAGTACTTC. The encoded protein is CASRAGGVTYEQYF.

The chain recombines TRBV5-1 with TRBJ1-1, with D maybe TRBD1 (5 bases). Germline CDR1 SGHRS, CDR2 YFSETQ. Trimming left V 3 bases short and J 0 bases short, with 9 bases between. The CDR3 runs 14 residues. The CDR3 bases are TGCGCCAGCAGCTCGGGGGGTATGAACACTGAAGCTTTCTTT. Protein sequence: CASSSGGMNTEAFF.

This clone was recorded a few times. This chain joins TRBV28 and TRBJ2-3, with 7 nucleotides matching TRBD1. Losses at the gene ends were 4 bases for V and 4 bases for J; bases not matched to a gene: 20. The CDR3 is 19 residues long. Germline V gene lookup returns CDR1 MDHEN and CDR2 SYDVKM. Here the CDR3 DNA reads TGTGCCAGCAGTTACCCCGTTGGCAGACAGGGTCCGACCCCAGATACGCAGTATTTT. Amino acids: CASSYPVGRQGPTPDTQYF.

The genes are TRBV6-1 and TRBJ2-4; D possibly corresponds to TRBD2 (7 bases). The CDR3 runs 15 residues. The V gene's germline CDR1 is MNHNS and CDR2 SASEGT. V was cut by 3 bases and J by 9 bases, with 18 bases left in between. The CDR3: CASSERVGGRPIQYF. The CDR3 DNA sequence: TGTGCCAGCAGTGAGAGGGTGGGGGGGCGGCCCATTCAGTACTTC.

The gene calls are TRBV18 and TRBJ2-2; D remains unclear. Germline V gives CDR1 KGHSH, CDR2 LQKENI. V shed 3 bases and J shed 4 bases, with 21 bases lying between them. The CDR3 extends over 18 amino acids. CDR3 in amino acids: CASSPAQRRTGFTGELFF. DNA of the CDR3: TGTGCCAGCTCACCGGCCCAAAGACGGACCGGGTTCACCGGGGAGCTGTTTTTT.

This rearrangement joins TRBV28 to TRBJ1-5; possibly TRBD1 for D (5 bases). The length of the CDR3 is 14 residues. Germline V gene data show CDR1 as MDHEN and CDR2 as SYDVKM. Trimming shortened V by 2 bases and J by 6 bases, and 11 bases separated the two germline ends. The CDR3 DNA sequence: TGTGCCAGCAGTTTAGGGCAGGGAGCTCAGCCCCAGCATTTT. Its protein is CASSLGQGAQPQHF.

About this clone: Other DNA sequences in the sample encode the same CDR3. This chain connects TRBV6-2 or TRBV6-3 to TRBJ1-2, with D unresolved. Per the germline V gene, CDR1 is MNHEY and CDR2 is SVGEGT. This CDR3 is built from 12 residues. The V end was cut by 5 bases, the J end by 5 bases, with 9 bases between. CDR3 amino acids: CASSPQGYGYTF. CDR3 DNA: TGTGCCAGCAGTCCCCAAGGGTATGGCTACACCTTC.

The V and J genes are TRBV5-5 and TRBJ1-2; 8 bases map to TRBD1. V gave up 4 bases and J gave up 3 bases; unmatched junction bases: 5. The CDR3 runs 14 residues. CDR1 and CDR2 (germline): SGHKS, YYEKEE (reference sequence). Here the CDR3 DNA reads TGTGCCAGCAGCCGGACAGGGAGGGACTATGGCTACACCTTC. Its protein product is CASSRTGRDYGYTF.

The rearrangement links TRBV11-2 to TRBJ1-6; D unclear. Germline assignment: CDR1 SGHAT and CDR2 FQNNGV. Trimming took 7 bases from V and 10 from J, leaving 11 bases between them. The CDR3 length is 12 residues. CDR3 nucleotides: TGTGCCAGCAACTTTCTAGACTCACCCCTCCACTTT. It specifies CASNFLDSPLHF.

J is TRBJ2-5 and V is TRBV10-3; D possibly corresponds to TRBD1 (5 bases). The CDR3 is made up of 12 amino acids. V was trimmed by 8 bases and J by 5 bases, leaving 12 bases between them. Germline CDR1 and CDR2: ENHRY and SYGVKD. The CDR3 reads CAIGREAETQYF. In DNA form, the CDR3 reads TGTGCCATCGGCAGGGAAGCGGAGACCCAGTACTTC.

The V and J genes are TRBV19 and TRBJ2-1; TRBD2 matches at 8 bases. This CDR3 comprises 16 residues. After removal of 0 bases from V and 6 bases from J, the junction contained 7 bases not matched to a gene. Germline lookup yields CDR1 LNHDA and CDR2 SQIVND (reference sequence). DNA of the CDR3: TGTGCCAGTAGTATAGAATTGGGACTAGGGACCAATGAGCAGTTCTTC. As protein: CASSIELGLGTNEQFF.

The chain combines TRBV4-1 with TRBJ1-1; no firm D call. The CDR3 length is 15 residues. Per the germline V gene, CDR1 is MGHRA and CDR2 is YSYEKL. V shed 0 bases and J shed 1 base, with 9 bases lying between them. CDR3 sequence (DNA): TGCGCCAGCAGCCAAGATTTCACCAGGAACACTGAAGCTTTCTTT. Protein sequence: CASSQDFTRNTEAFF.

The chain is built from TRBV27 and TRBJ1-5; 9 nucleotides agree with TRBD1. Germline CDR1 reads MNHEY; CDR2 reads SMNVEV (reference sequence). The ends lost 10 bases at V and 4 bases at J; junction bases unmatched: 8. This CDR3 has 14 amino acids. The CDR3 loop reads CATSFGTGNQPQHF. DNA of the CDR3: TGTGCCACCAGCTTCGGGACAGGGAATCAGCCCCAGCATTTT.

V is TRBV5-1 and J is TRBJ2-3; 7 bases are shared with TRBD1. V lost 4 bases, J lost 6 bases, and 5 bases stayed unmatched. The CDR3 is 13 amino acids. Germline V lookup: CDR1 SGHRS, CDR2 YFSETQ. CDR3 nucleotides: TGCGCCAGCAGCCCCCAGACAGGGGATACGCAGTATTTT. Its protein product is CASSPQTGDTQYF. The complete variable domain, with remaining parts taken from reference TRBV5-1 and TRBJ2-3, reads KAGVTQTPRYLIKTRGQQVTLSCSPISGHRSVSWYQQTPGQGLQFLFEYFSETQRNKGNFPGRFSGRQFSNSRSEMNVSTLELGDSALYLCASSPQTGDTQYFGPGTRLTVL.

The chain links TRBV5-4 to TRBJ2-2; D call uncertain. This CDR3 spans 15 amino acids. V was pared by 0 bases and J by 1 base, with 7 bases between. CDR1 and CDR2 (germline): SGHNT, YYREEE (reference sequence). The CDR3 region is CASSLAVGNTGELFF. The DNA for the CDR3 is TGTGCCAGCAGCTTGGCGGTTGGGAACACCGGGGAGCTGTTTTTT. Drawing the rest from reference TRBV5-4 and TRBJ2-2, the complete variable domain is ETGVTQSPTHLIKTRGQQVTLRCSSQSGHNTVSWYQQALGQGPQFIFQYYREEENGRGNFPPRFSGLQFPNYSSELNVNALELDDSALYLCASSLAVGNTGELFFGEGSRLTVL.

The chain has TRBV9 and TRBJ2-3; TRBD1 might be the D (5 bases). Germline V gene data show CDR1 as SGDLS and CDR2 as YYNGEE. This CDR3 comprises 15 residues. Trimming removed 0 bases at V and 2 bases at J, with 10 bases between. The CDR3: CASSVGGRPTDTQYF. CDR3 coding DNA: TGTGCCAGCAGCGTAGGGGGCAGGCCCACAGATACGCAGTATTTT.

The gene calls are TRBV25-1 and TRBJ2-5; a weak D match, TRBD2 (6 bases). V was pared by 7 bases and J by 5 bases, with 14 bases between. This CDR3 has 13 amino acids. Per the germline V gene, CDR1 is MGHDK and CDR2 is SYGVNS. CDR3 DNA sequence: TGTGCCAGCACCGGCGGGGTATTCGAGACCCAGTACTTC. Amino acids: CASTGGVFETQYF.

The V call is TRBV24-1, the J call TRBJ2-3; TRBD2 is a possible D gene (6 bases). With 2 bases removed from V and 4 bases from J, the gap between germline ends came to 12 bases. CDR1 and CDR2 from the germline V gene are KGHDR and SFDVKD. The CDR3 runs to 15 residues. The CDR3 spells CATSDSRTGADTQYF. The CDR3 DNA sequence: TGTGCCACCAGTGATTCCCGGACGGGGGCAGATACGCAGTATTTT.

CDR3 sequence: CASSQYRTGQPQHF. The DNA for the CDR3 is TGTGCCAGCAGCCAGTACAGGACAGGTCAGCCCCAGCATTTT. The gene calls are TRBV3-1 (or the pseudogene TRBV3-2) and TRBJ1-5; TRBD1 matches 7 bases. CDR3 length: 14 amino acids. CDR1 LGHDT and CDR2 YNNKEL come from the germline V gene (reference sequence). V lost 3 bases, J lost 6 bases, and 5 bases stayed unmatched.

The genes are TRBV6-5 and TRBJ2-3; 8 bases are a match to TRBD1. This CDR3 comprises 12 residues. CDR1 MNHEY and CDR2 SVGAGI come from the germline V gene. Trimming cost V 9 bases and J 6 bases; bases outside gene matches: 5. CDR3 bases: TGTGCCAGAGGACAGGGTAACGATACGCAGTATTTT. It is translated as CARGQGNDTQYF.

The CDR3 DNA reads TGTGCCAGCAGTCTTAAGGGAGTAGCATATTCACCCCTCCACTTT. Translation gives CASSLKGVAYSPLHF. The rearrangement uses TRBV27 and TRBJ1-6; D unresolved. The germline V gene has CDR1 MNHEY and CDR2 SMNVEV (reference sequence). V was pared by 5 bases and J by 8 bases, with 16 bases between. The CDR3 is 15 residues long.

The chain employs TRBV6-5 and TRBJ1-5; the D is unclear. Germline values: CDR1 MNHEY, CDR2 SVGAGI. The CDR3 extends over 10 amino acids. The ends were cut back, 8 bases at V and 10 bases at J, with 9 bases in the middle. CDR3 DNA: TGTGCCAGCGACAAACCCCCCCAGCATTTT. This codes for CASDKPPQHF.